This entry lists 14 T cell receptor beta chains sequenced from one sample in a study of T cell responses to AZD1222 COVID-19 vaccine. Some clones are missing from TCRdb's copy, which holds only in-frame ones; the method was immunoSEQ multiplex PCR. The table records some 110,000 clones, roughly 86% of them present only once. Sample: peripheral blood, taken 28 days after the second AZD1222 dose. The receptors shown here come from an adult who received the AZD1222 COVID-19 vaccine.

This clone has just a few counts. This sequence joins TRBV6-4 and TRBJ2-5, with D possibly being TRBD1 or TRBD2 (6 bases each). The CDR3 spans 15 residues. V lost 3 bases to trimming and J lost 5 bases, with 16 bases between them. Germline values: CDR1 MRHNA, CDR2 SNTAGT. The CDR3 region has the DNA TGTGCCAGCAGTGAAGAGGGGGGCTCTCAGGAGACCCAGTACTTC. Translating gives CASSEEGGSQETQYF.

The rearrangement joins TRBV6-5 to TRBJ2-1, with unresolved D. V lost 0 bases, J lost 10 bases, and 10 bases lay in between. The CDR3 is 13 residues long. Germline CDR1 and CDR2: MNHEY and SVGAGI. CDR3 loop: CASSYSPGTEQFF. The CDR3 bases are TGTGCCAGCAGTTACTCTCCGGGCACCGAGCAGTTCTTC.

The genes are TRBV5-8 and TRBJ1-6; 9 nucleotides line up with TRBD1. V shed 0 bases, J shed 9 bases, and the junction held 1 base outside the gene matches. The CDR3 spans 14 residues. Germline-derived CDR1 and CDR2 are SGHTS and YDEGEE. CDR3 in amino acids: CASSLGQGGSPLHF. The CDR3 region has the DNA TGTGCCAGCAGCTTGGGACAGGGGGGTTCACCCCTCCACTTT.

The CDR3 DNA is TGTGCCTGGTTGACAGGGACGAACACCGGGGAGCTGTTTTTT. It is translated as CAWLTGTNTGELFF. V gene TRBV30 combines with J gene TRBJ2-2; TRBD1 matches 7 bases. Trimming at V came to 5 bases and at J to 0 bases, leaving 3 bases not matched to a gene. The CDR3 length is 14 residues. CDR1 is GTSNPN and CDR2 is SVGIG in the germline V gene (reference sequence).

The J gene is TRBJ1-4, the V gene TRBV3-1 (or the pseudogene TRBV3-2); tentatively, D is TRBD1 (5 bases). Germline CDR1 LGHDT, CDR2 YNNKEL (reference sequence). This CDR3 is built from 14 residues. V lost 4 bases and J 4 bases, leaving 10 bases between the germline ends. The DNA for the CDR3 is TGTGCCAGCAGCCCTGACAGCTATAATGAAAAACTGTTTTTT. It specifies CASSPDSYNEKLFF.

The CDR3 spells CASSERLAGKYNEQFF. In nucleotides, the CDR3 is TGTGCCAGCAGTGAAAGGTTAGCGGGAAAATACAATGAGCAGTTCTTC. The chain has TRBV6-1 and TRBJ2-1; 8 bases map to TRBD2. The CDR3 is 16 residues long. The J segment lost 4 bases and the V segment lost 2 bases, leaving 7 bases of the junction unmatched. Germline loops: CDR1 MNHNS, CDR2 SASEGT.

The chain carries TRBV10-3 and TRBJ2-7, with a tentative D call TRBD1 (5 bases). Germline V CDR1 and CDR2: ENHRY, SYGVKD. V gave up 3 bases and J gave up 2 bases, with 8 bases separating them. The CDR3 has 13 amino acids. The chain's CDR3 is CAISDRETYEQYF. CDR3 nucleotide sequence: TGTGCCATCAGTGACAGGGAAACCTACGAGCAGTACTTC.

This clone occurred a few times. The rearrangement joins TRBV5-6 to TRBJ1-2; 9 bases line up with TRBD1. This CDR3 is 14 amino acids long. Germline lookup yields CDR1 SGHDT and CDR2 YYEEEE. V was clipped by 3 bases and J by 4 bases; unmatched bases: 4. The CDR3 nucleotides are TGTGCCAGCAGCTCGGGACAGGGAACCTATGGCTACACCTTC. Protein sequence: CASSSGQGTYGYTF.

V and J are TRBV5-1 and TRBJ1-3; 7 nucleotides agree with TRBD1. Trimming removed 5 bases from V and 2 bases from J; junction bases left unmatched: 4. CDR3 length: 14 amino acids. Germline CDR1 SGHRS, CDR2 YFSETQ. DNA of the CDR3: TGCGCCAGCAGTTATGGGACAGCTGGAAACACCATATATTTT. Protein: CASSYGTAGNTIYF.

J is TRBJ1-3 and V is TRBV7-2, with D possibly TRBD1 on 5 matching bases. The length of the CDR3 is 15 residues. The V gene's germline CDR1 is SGHTA and CDR2 FQGNSA. Trimming removed 2 bases at V and 0 bases at J, with 8 bases between. DNA of the CDR3: TGTGCCAGCAGCTTACAGGGAAGCTCTGGAAACACCATATATTTT. It encodes CASSLQGSSGNTIYF.

The chain is built from TRBV29-1 and TRBJ2-3, with TRBD1 identical over 8 bases. The CDR3 has 14 residues. CDR1 SQVTM and CDR2 ANQGSEA come from the germline V gene. The junction had 1 base not matched to a gene; V was cut back by 2 bases and J by 0 bases. In DNA, the CDR3 is TGCAGCGTTGAACAGGGGGCCAGCACAGATACGCAGTATTTT. It yields the protein CSVEQGASTDTQYF.

In DNA form, the CDR3 reads TGTGCCAGCAGCTTAGTTGGTTACGGGGAGCTGTTTTTT. This gives the protein CASSLVGYGELFF. The chain joins TRBV7-9 to TRBJ2-2; no firm D call. The CDR3 runs to 13 residues. V lost 1 base and J 7 bases, leaving 7 bases between the germline ends. CDR1 SEHNR and CDR2 FQNEAQ come from the germline V gene (reference sequence).

V and J are TRBV3-1 (or the pseudogene TRBV3-2) and TRBJ2-7; 7 nucleotides line up with TRBD2. Per the germline V gene, CDR1 is LGHDT and CDR2 is YNNKEL (reference sequence). V lost 4 bases, J lost 2 bases, and 8 bases stayed unmatched. This CDR3 is 15 amino acids long. The CDR3 loop reads CASSRKLGRAYEQYF. CDR3 DNA: TGTGCCAGCAGCCGCAAGCTAGGGAGGGCCTACGAGCAGTACTTC.

This chain uses TRBV13 with TRBJ2-5; D not resolved. The germline V gene has CDR1 PRHDT and CDR2 FYEKMQ (reference sequence). Between the trimmed V and J ends, which lost 3 bases and 2 bases, there was a span of 10 bases. The CDR3 sequence is 14 residues long. CDR3 in amino acids: CASSFRRAQETQYF. The CDR3 DNA sequence: TGTGCCAGCAGCTTTCGCCGGGCGCAAGAGACCCAGTACTTC.